At least ten counts were recorded for the clone carrying this T cell receptor beta chain. The TCRbeta library was prepared with unique molecular identifiers. One entry per CDR3 protein, called by TCRdb with MiXCR from the PCR reads. The table lists fewer than 550,000 distinct CDR3 sequences, roughly a tenth of them singletons. These data come from a study of T-cell reconstitution after alpha-beta-depleted transplantation in children. Sequencing was performed on PBMCs, taken before TCRalphabeta/CD19-depleted stem cell transplant. This TCR came from a child aged 2-15 years with inherited bone marrow failure, due to receive a stem cell transplant.

In DNA, the CDR3 is TGTGCCAGCAGCGCAAGGACAGGGAGAGAGACCCAGTACTTC. Residues: CASSARTGRETQYF. The chain links TRBV9 to TRBJ2-5; 8 bases line up with TRBD1. The CDR3 totals 14 residues. V lost 3 bases and J lost 4; bases outside the gene matches: 5. The germline gives CDR1 SGDLS, CDR2 YYNGEE. Using reference TRBV9 and TRBJ2-5 for the parts outside the CDR3, the full variable domain is DSGVTQTPKHLITATGQRVTLRCSPRSGDLSVYWYQQSLDQGLQFLIQYYNGEERAKGNILERFSAQQFPDLHSELNLSSLELGDSALYFCASSARTGRETQYFGPGTRLLVL.